This T cell receptor beta chain was found in a study of T cell responses to AZD1222 COVID-19 vaccine. Whole-study results and caveats: Clonal diversity was possibly underestimated; the donors were predominantly white British and more often female. Repertoire sampling occurred only after the peak T cell response.

A remark on this clone: Its antigen is not known.

V was shortened by 4 bases and J by 1 base, with 8 bases between the two germline ends. This CDR3 is built from 14 residues. CDR1 SNHLY and CDR2 FYNNEI come from the germline V gene. This table comes from immunoSEQ multiplex PCR, and its TCRdb copy is limited to in-frame clones, with some not included. There are about 130,000 clones in the sample; 70% to 90% occur only once, and under 9.5% lies in the top ten. The starting material was peripheral blood, obtained on day 0 of AZD1222 vaccination. The rearrangement links TRBV2 to TRBJ1-3; no clear D gene. The sequence was collected from an adult in good health. This CDR3 is CASSAPSSGNTIYF. CDR3 nucleotides: TGTGCCAGCAGTGCTCCTTCGTCTGGAAACACCATATATTTT.